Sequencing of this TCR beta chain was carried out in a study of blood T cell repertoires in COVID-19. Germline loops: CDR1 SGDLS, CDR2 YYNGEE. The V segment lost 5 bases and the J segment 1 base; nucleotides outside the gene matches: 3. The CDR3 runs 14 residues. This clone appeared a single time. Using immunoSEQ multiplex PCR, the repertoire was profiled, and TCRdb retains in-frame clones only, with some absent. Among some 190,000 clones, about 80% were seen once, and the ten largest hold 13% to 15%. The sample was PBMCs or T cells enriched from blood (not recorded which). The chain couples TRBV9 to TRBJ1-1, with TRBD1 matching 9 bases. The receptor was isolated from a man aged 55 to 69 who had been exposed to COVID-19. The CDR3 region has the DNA TGTGCCAGCAGGGGGACAGGGCAGAACACTGAAGCTTTCTTT. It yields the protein CASRGTGQNTEAFF.